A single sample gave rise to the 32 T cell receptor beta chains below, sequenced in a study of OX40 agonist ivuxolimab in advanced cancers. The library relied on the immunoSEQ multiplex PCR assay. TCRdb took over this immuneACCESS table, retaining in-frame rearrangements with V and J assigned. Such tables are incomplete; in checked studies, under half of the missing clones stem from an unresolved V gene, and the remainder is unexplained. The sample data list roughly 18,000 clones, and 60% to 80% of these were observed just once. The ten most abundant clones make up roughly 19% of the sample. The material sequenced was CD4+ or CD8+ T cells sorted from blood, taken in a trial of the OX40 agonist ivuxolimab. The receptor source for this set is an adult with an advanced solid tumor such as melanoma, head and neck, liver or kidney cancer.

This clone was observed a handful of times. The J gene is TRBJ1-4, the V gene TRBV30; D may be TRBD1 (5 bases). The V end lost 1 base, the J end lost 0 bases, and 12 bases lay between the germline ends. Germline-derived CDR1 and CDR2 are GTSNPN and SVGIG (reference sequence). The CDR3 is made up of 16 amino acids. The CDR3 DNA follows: TGTGCCTGGAGTGGGGACGATGGTACAACTAATGAAAAACTGTTTTTT. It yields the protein CAWSGDDGTTNEKLFF.

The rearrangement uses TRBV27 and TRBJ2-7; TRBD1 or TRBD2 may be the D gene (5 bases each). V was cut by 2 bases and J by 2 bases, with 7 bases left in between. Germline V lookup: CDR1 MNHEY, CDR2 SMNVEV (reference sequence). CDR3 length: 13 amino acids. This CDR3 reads CASSLVGPYEQYF. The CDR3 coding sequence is TGTGCCAGCAGTTTAGTGGGACCCTACGAGCAGTACTTC.

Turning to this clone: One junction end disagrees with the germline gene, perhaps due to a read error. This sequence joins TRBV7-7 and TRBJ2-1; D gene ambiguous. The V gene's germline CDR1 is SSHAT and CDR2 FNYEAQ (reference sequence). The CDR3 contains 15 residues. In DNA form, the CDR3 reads TGTGCTAGCAGCTCCGGCCGCGCCGCCGACAATGAGCAGTTCTTC. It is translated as CASSSGRAADNEQFF.

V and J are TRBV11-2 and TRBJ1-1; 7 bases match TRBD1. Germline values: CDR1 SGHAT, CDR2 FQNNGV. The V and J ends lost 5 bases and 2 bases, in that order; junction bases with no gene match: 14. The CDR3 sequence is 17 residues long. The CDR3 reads CASSPPERTGYNTEAFF. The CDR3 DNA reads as TGTGCCAGCAGCCCTCCGGAGAGGACAGGTTACAACACTGAAGCTTTCTTT. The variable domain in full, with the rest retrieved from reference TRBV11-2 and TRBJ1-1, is EAGVAQSPRYKIIEKRQSVAFWCNPISGHATLYWYQQILGQGPKLLIQFQNNGVVDDSQLPKDRFSAERLKGVDSTLKIQPAKLEDSAVYLCASSPPERTGYNTEAFFGQGTRLTVV.

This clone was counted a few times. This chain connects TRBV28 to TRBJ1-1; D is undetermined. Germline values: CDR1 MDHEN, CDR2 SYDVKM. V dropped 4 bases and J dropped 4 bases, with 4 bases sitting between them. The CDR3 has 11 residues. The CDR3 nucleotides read TGTGCCAGCAGTTACGCCACTGAAGCTTTCTTT. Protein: CASSYATEAFF. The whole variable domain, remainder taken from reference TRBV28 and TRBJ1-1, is DVKVTQSSRYLVKRTGEKVFLECVQDMDHENMFWYRQDPGLGLRLIYFSYDVKMKEKGDIPEGYSVSREKKERFSLILESASTNQTSMYLCASSYATEAFFGQGTRLTVV.

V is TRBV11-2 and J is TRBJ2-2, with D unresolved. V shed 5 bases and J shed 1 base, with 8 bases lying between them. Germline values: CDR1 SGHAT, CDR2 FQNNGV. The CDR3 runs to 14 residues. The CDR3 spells CASSRRGNTGELFF. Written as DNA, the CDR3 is TGTGCCAGCAGCCGGCGAGGGAACACCGGGGAGCTGTTTTTT.

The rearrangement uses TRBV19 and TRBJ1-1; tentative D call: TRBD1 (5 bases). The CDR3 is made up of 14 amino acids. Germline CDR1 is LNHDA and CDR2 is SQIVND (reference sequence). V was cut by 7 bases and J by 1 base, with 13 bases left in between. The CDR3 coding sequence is TGTGCCAGTACCTCTCTTACAGGGAACACTGAAGCTTTCTTT. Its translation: CASTSLTGNTEAFF.

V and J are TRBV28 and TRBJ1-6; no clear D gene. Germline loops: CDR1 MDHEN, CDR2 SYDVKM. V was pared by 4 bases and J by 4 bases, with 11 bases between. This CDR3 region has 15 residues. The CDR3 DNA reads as TGTGCCAGCAGTTCAGGACGGAGGTATAATTCACCCCTCCACTTT. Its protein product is CASSSGRRYNSPLHF.

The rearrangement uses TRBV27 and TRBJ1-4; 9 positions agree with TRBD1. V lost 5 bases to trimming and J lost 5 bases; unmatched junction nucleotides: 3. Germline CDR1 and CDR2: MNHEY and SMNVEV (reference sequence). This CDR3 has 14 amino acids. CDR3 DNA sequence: TGTGCCAGCAGTGCGACAGGGGGGAATGAAAAACTGTTTTTT. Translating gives CASSATGGNEKLFF.

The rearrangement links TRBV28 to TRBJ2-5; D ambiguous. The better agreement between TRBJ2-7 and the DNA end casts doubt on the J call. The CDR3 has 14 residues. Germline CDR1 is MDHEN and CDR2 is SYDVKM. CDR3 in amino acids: CASSLGPRPYEQYF. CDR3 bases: TGTGCCAGCAGTTTAGGACCTAGACCCTACGAGCAGTACTTC.

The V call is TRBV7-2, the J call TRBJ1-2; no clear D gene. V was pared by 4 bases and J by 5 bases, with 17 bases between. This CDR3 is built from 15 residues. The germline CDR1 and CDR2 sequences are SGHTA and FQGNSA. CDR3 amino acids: CASSSPGRVLYGYTF. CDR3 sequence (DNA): TGTGCCAGCAGCTCCCCGGGAAGGGTTTTATATGGCTACACCTTC.

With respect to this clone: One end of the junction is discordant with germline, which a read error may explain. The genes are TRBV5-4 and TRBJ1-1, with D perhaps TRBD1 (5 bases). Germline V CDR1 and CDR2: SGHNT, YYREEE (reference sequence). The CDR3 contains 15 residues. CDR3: CASSQVRPGDTEAFF. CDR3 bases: TGCGCCAGCAGCCAAGTCCGCCCGGGGGACACTGAAGCTTTCTTT.

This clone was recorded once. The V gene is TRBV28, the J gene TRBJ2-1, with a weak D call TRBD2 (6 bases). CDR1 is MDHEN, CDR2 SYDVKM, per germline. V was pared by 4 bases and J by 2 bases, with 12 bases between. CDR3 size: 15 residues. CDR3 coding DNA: TGTGCCAGCAGTTCGATAGCGGCCCCCTACAATGAGCAGTTCTTC. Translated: CASSSIAAPYNEQFF.

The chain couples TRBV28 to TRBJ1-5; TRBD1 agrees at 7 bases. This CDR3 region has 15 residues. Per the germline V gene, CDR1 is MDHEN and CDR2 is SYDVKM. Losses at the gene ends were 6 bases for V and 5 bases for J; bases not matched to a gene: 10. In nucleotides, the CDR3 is TGTGCCAGCAGCCTTCTTGACAGGGAGGATCAGCCCCAGCATTTT. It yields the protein CASSLLDREDQPQHF.

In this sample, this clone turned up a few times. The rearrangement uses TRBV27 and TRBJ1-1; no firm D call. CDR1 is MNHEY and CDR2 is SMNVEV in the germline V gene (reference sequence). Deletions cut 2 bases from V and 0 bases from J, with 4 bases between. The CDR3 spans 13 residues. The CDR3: CASSLIMNTEAFF. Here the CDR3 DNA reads TGTGCCAGCAGTTTAATCATGAACACTGAAGCTTTCTTT.

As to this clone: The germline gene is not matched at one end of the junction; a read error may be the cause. As DNA, the CDR3 is TGCGCCAGCAGCTTGATGGACAGAGTAGACTATGGCCACACCTTC. This sequence encodes CASSLMDRVDYGHTF. V gene TRBV5-1 combines with J gene TRBJ1-2; a weak D match, TRBD1 (6 bases). Germline V lookup: CDR1 SGHRS, CDR2 YFSETQ. This CDR3 spans 15 amino acids. Combining the CDR3 with reference TRBV5-1 and TRBJ1-2 gives the whole variable domain KAGVTQTPRYLIKTRGQQVTLSCSPISGHRSVSWYQQTPGQGLQFLFEYFSETQRNKGNFPGRFSGRQFSNSRSEMNVSTLELGDSALYLCASSLMDRVDYGHTFGSGTRLTVV.

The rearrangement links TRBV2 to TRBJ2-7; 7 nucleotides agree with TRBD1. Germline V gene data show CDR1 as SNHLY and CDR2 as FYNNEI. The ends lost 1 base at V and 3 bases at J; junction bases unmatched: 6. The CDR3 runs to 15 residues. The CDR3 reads CASSEVLTGFYEQYF. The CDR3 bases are TGTGCCAGCAGTGAAGTGCTGACAGGGTTCTACGAGCAGTACTTC.

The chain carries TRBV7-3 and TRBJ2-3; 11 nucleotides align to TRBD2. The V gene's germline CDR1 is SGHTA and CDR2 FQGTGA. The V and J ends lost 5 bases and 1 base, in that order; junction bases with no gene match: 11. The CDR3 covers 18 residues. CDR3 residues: CASSPGVAGGIGTDTQYF. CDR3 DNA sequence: TGTGCCAGCAGCCCCGGGGTAGCGGGAGGGATAGGCACAGATACGCAGTATTTT.

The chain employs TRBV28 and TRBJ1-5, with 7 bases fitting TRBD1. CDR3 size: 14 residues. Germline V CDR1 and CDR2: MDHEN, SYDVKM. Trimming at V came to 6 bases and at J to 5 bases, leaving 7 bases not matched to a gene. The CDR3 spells CASRTGNWDQPQHF. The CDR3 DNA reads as TGTGCCAGCAGGACAGGGAATTGGGATCAGCCCCAGCATTTT.

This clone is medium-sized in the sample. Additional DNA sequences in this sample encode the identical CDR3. Written as DNA, the CDR3 is TGTGCCAGTAGTATACCCTATGGCTACACCTTC. This gives the protein CASSIPYGYTF. The rearrangement uses TRBV19 and TRBJ1-2; no clear D. The germline V gene encodes CDR1 LNHDA and CDR2 SQIVND (reference sequence). Trimming took 2 bases from V and 4 from J, leaving 2 bases between them. The CDR3 is made up of 11 amino acids.

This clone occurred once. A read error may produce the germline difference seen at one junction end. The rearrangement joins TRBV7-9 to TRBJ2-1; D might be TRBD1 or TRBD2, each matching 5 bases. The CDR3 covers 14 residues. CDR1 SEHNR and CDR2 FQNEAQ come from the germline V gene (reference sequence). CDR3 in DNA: TGTGCCAGCACCCCATCAGAGGGGTACAGTGAGCAGTTCTTC. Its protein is CASTPSEGYSEQFF.

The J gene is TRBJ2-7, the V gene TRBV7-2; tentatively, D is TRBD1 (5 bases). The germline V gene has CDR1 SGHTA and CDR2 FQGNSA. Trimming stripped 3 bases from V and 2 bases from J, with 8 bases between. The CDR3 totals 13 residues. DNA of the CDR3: TGTGCCAGCAGCTTCCAGGGTACCTACGAGCAGTACTTC. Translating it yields CASSFQGTYEQYF.

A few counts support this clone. The CDR3 region is CAWSVFRYGTYEQYF. DNA of the CDR3: TGTGCCTGGAGTGTGTTTCGGTACGGGACCTACGAGCAGTACTTC. The chain uses TRBV30 and TRBJ2-7, with D possibly TRBD2 on 5 matching bases. The CDR3 sequence is 15 residues long. The germline V gene has CDR1 GTSNPN and CDR2 SVGIG (reference sequence). Trimming stripped 0 bases from V and 2 bases from J, with 14 bases between.

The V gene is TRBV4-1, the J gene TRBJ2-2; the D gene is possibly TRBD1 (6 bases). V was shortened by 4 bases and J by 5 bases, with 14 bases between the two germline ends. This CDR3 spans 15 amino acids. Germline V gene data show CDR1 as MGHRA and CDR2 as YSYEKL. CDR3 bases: TGCGCCAGCAGCCCCACGACGAGGGGGACCGGGGAGCTGTTTTTT. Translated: CASSPTTRGTGELFF.

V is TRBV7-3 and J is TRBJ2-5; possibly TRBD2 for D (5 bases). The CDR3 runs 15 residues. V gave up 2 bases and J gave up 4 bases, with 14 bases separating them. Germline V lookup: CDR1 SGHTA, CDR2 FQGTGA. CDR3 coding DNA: TGTGCCAGCAGCTTACTAGCCTATCCCGGAGAGACCCAGTACTTC. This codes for CASSLLAYPGETQYF.

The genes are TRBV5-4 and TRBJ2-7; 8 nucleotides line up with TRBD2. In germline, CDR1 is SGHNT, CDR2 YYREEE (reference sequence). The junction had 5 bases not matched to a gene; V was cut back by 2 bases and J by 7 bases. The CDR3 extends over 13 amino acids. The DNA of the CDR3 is TGTGCCAGCAGCTTTGAACTAGCGGAGGAGCAGTACTTC. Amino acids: CASSFELAEEQYF.

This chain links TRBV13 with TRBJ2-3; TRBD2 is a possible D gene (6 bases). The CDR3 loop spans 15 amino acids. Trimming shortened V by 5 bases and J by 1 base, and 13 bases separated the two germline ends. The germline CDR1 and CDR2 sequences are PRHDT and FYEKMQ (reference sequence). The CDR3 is CASSHPSDRTDTQYF. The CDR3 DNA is TGTGCCAGCAGCCATCCTAGCGACCGCACAGATACGCAGTATTTT. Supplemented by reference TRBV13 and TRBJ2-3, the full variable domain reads AAGVIQSPRHLIKEKRETATLKCYPIPRHDTVYWYQQGPGQDPQFLISFYEKMQSDKGSIPDRFSAQQFSDYHSELNMSSLELGDSALYFCASSHPSDRTDTQYFGPGTRLTVL.

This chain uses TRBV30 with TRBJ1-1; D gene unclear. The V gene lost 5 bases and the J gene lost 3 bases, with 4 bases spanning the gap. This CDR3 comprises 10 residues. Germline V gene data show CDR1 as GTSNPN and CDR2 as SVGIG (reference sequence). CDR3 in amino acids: CAWAHTEAFF. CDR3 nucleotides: TGTGCCTGGGCCCACACTGAAGCTTTCTTT.

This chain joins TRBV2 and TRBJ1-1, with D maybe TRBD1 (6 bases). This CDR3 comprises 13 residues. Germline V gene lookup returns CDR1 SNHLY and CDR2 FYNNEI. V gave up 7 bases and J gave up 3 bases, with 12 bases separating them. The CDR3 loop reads CASKGDGYTEAFF. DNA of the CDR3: TGTGCCAGCAAGGGGGACGGGTACACTGAAGCTTTCTTT. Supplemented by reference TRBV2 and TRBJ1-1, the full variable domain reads EPEVTQTPSHQVTQMGQEVILRCVPISNHLYFYWYRQILGQKVEFLVSFYNNEISEKSEIFDDQFSVERPDGSNFTLKIRSTKLEDSAMYFCASKGDGYTEAFFGQGTRLTVV.

DNA for the CDR3: TGTGCCAGCAGTTTAGGGGGGCGGGGAGCTTTCTTT. Its translation: CASSLGGRGAFF. This sequence joins TRBV27 and TRBJ1-1; D may be TRBD1 (6 bases). With 2 bases removed from V and 10 bases from J, the gap between germline ends came to 11 bases. CDR3 size: 12 residues. Germline V CDR1 and CDR2: MNHEY, SMNVEV (reference sequence).

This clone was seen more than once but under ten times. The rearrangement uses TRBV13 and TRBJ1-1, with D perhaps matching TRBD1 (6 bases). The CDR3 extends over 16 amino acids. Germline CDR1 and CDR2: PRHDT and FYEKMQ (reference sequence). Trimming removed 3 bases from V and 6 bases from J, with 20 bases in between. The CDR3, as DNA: TGTGCCAGCAGCTTGGGGATGACAGGAGGGTCGTCTGAAGCTTTCTTT. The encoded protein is CASSLGMTGGSSEAFF.

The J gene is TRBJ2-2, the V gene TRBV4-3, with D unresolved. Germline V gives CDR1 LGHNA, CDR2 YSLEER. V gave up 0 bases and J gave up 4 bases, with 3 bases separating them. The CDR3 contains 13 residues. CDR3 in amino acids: CASSQESTGELFF. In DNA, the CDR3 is TGCGCCAGCAGCCAAGAATCCACCGGGGAGCTGTTTTTT.